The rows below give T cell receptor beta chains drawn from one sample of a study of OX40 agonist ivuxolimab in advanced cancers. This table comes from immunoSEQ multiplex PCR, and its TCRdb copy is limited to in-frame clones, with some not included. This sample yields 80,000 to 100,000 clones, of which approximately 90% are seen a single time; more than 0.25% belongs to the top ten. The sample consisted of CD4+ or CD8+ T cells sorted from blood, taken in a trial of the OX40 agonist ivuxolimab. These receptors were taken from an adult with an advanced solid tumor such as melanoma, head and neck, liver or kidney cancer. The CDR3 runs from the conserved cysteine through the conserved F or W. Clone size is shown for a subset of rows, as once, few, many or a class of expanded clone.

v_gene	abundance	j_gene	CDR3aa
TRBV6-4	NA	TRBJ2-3	CASSDRPSATSTDTQYF
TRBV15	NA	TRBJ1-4	CATSRTLGGGTNEKLFF
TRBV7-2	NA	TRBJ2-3	CASSPDRSTDTQYF
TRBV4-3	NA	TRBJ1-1	CASSQAGRTEAFF
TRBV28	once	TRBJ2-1	CASRGTGTSYNEQFF
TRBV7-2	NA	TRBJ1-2	CASSFGTLSGYTF
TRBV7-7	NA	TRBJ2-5	CASSLALQGQETQYF
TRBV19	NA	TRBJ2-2	CASSILANTGELFF
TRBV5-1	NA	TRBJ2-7	CASSPGQGSYEQYF
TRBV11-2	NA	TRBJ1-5	CASSEGYNQPQHF
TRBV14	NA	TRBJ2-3	CASSQPGLAGPTDTQYF
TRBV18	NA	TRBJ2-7	CASSPTSGRTSYEQYF
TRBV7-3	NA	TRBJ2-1	CASSLLGGRAQNEQFF
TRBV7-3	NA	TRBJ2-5	CASSSVPGQGETQYF
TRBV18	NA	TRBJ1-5	CASSPGEGSLNQPQHF
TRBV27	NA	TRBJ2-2	CASRKLAGGPSPGELFF
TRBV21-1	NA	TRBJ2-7	CASSNLFPHWDRTYEQYF
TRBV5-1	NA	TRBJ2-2	CASSVSTANTGELFF
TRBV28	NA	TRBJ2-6	CASSLQGAGANVLTF
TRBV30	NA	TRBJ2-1	CAWSVGVGEQFF
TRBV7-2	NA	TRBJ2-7	CASSLGRSGDRGNEQYF
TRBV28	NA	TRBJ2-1	CASRPGLAGHEQFF
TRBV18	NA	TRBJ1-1	CASSQGLNTEAFF
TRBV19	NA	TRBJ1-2	CASSTGFGYTF
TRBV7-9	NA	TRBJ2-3	CASSLGSGTKSTDTQYF
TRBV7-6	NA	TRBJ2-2	CASSPPGLARNTGELFF
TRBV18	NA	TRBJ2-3	CASSPMDTQYF
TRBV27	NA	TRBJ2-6	CASSLSPGANVLTF